This TCR beta chain was sequenced during a study of blood T cell repertoires in COVID-19. In assigning cohorts, the study relied on participant-reported clinical history. Recovered status in Cohort 3 required two negative PCRs, clearance, or symptom resolution. In the authors' methods: Amplifying reference gene primers gave estimates of nucleated cell counts. Profiling relied on immunoSEQ multiplex PCR, and the TCRdb table lists in-frame clones only, not all of them. The V and J calls and clone size are taken from that table; D and trimming were inferred from the DNA. In the table there are roughly 150,000 clones, about 80% of which are singletons. The CDR3 totals 16 residues. V gave up 3 bases and J gave up 3 bases; unmatched junction bases: 5. The germline V gene has CDR1 LNHDA and CDR2 SQIVND (reference sequence).

The chain uses TRBV19 and TRBJ1-6, with 7 positions matching TRBD1. This TCR was recovered from a woman aged 50 to 60 who had recovered from COVID-19. The sequenced sample was PBMCs or T cells enriched from blood (not recorded which). The CDR3 nucleotides read TGTGCCAGTAGTATTGTAGGGGGCAACTATAATTCACCCCTCCACTTT. Its protein product is CASSIVGGNYNSPLHF.